The 16 T cell receptor beta chains below come from one sample, sequenced in a study of blood T cell repertoires in COVID-19. Here immunoSEQ multiplex PCR was the method, and the copy in TCRdb shows in-frame clones only, minus some. Among approximately 150,000 clones listed, 85% to 90% were seen once. What was sequenced was peripheral blood. These receptors were obtained from a man aged 65 to 85 with active COVID-19.

The chain combines TRBV3-1 (or the pseudogene TRBV3-2) with TRBJ1-1; D perhaps matches TRBD1 (6 bases). This CDR3 spans 14 amino acids. Looked up from germline, CDR1 is LGHDT and CDR2 is YNNKEL (reference sequence). V was clipped by 8 bases and J by 5 bases, with 18 bases between them. The CDR3 sequence: CASRPSGGRTEAFF. In nucleotides, the CDR3 is TGTGCCAGCCGACCTTCGGGGGGCAGGACTGAAGCTTTCTTT.

V is TRBV7-3 and J is TRBJ2-2; no clear D. Per germline, CDR1 SGHTA and CDR2 FQGTGA. The CDR3 runs to 15 residues. The germline V and J ends were trimmed by 5 bases and 3 bases, with 13 bases remaining between them. CDR3 bases: TGTGCCAGCAGCCTGGCCGGTCGGGACACCGGGGAGCTGTTTTTT. Its protein is CASSLAGRDTGELFF.

The rearrangement joins TRBV18 to TRBJ1-1; D unresolved. This CDR3 region has 13 residues. Trimming removed 0 bases at V and 10 bases at J, with 12 bases between. CDR1 is KGHSH, CDR2 LQKENI, per germline. The CDR3 nucleotides read TGTGCCAGCTCACCACCGCCGGGAGAAATAGCTTTCTTT. Its translation is CASSPPPGEIAFF.

The sample holds a few counts of this clone. J is TRBJ2-1 and V is TRBV7-9; 8 bases line up with TRBD2. J gave up 6 bases and V 2 bases, and 9 bases lay outside the gene matches. CDR3 length equals 16 residues. Looked up from germline, CDR1 is SEHNR and CDR2 is FQNEAQ (reference sequence). CDR3 DNA sequence: TGTGCCAGCAGCTTATTAGTACGGGAGGGCCTCAATGAGCAGTTCTTC. This encodes CASSLLVREGLNEQFF.

CDR3 protein: CASVTANTGELFF. CDR3 DNA sequence: TGTGCCAGTGTGACAGCGAACACCGGGGAGCTGTTTTTT. The gene calls are TRBV19 and TRBJ2-2; a possible D gene is TRBD1 (5 bases). This CDR3 has 13 residues. Trimming removed 8 bases from V and 0 bases from J, with 7 bases in between. CDR1 is LNHDA and CDR2 is SQIVND in the germline V gene (reference sequence).

The genes are TRBV5-1 and TRBJ2-5; D uncertain. CDR1 and CDR2 (germline): SGHRS, YFSETQ. V shed 7 bases and J shed 3 bases, with 10 bases lying between them. This CDR3 comprises 12 residues. The CDR3 protein is CASSPREETQYF. The DNA of the CDR3 is TGCGCCAGCTCACCGCGCGAAGAGACCCAGTACTTC. The full variable domain, completed using reference TRBV5-1 and TRBJ2-5, is KAGVTQTPRYLIKTRGQQVTLSCSPISGHRSVSWYQQTPGQGLQFLFEYFSETQRNKGNFPGRFSGRQFSNSRSEMNVSTLELGDSALYLCASSPREETQYFGPGTRLLVL.

A word on this clone: Relative to the germline gene, one junction end is altered; a read error may explain this. The rearrangement uses TRBV7-7 and TRBJ2-1; 11 bases map to TRBD2. The CDR3 totals 15 residues. CDR1 and CDR2 from the germline V gene are SSHAT and FNYEAQ (reference sequence). As DNA, the CDR3 is TGTGCTAGCAGCTCGGTAGCGGGAGGGATAGGTGAGCAGTTCTTC. As protein: CASSSVAGGIGEQFF.

The chain combines TRBV29-1 with TRBJ2-7; 14 positions match TRBD2. V was pared by 7 bases and J by 5 bases, with 10 bases of the junction left unmatched. This CDR3 region has 15 residues. Looked up from germline, CDR1 is SQVTM and CDR2 is ANQGSEA. CDR3 residues: CSAKGTSGSIDEQYF. As DNA, the CDR3 is TGCAGCGCGAAGGGGACTAGCGGGAGCATCGACGAGCAGTACTTC.

The chain carries TRBV4-3 and TRBJ2-7; TRBD2 matches at 10 bases. Germline values: CDR1 LGHNA, CDR2 YSLEER. The J segment lost 4 bases and the V segment lost 0 bases, leaving 12 bases of the junction unmatched. The CDR3 contains 18 residues. CDR3 coding DNA: TGCGCCAGCAGCCAAGATCTGCCCCGGAGCGGGAGGGCATACGAGCAGTACTTC. Translation gives CASSQDLPRSGRAYEQYF.

The chain links TRBV29-1 to TRBJ2-1; 7 bases map to TRBD1. CDR3 length: 13 residues. With 5 bases clipped from V and 4 bases from J, the junction kept 5 bases outside the gene matches. Per germline, CDR1 SQVTM and CDR2 ANQGSEA. The CDR3 nucleotides are TGCAGCGTTCCAGGGGGATCGTACAATGAGCAGTTCTTC. Amino acid sequence: CSVPGGSYNEQFF.

Regarding this clone: The sample holds other DNA sequences that translate to the same CDR3. CDR3 coding DNA: TGTGCCAGCAGTTTCAGGGGGAGCAATCAGCCCCAGCATTTT. Its translation: CASSFRGSNQPQHF. The genes are TRBV27 and TRBJ1-5, with TRBD1 identical over 7 bases. V was pared by 3 bases and J by 1 base, with 0 bases of the junction left unmatched. CDR1 MNHEY and CDR2 SMNVEV come from the germline V gene (reference sequence). There are 14 residues in the CDR3.

The rearrangement uses TRBV28 and TRBJ1-5, with 7 positions matching TRBD1. V was pared by 5 bases and J by 6 bases, with 10 bases of the junction left unmatched. The V gene's germline CDR1 is MDHEN and CDR2 SYDVKM. The CDR3 totals 15 residues. The DNA for the CDR3 is TGTGCCAGCAGTCCCCGACAGGGAGGTGGTCAGCCCCAGCATTTT. As protein: CASSPRQGGGQPQHF.

V and J are TRBV3-1 (or the pseudogene TRBV3-2) and TRBJ1-2; 8 bases map to TRBD1. Germline CDR1 LGHDT, CDR2 YNNKEL (reference sequence). With V trimmed by 7 bases and J by 1 base, 5 bases remained unmatched. The CDR3 loop spans 14 amino acids. The CDR3 region has the DNA TGTGCCAGCATGGGGGACAGGCTTAACTATGGCTACACCTTC. This translates into CASMGDRLNYGYTF.

A note on this clone: The junction and the germline gene differ at one end; a read error may be behind it. The V gene is TRBV7-7, the J gene TRBJ2-1; D may be TRBD1 or TRBD2 (6 bases each). Germline V gene lookup returns CDR1 SSHAT and CDR2 FNYEAQ (reference sequence). This CDR3 comprises 15 residues. The CDR3: CASSLGRTVVNEQFF. CDR3 DNA sequence: TGTGCTAGCAGCTTAGGGAGGACAGTTGTCAATGAGCAGTTCTTC.

This chain joins TRBV19 and TRBJ2-7, with unresolved D. Germline V lookup: CDR1 LNHDA, CDR2 SQIVND (reference sequence). Trimming removed 0 bases from V and 5 bases from J, with 8 bases in between. The CDR3 runs 13 residues. Here the CDR3 reads CASSIDLRDEQYF. CDR3 coding DNA: TGTGCCAGTAGTATAGATCTTAGAGACGAGCAGTACTTC.

The chain combines TRBV18 with TRBJ2-3; possible D gene TRBD2, 6 bases. This CDR3 contains 13 residues. Germline values: CDR1 KGHSH, CDR2 LQKENI. V was cut by 7 bases and J by 0 bases, with 8 bases left in between. The CDR3 DNA follows: TGTGCCAGCTTAGCGGTTAGCACAGATACGCAGTATTTT. Its protein is CASLAVSTDTQYF.